The rows below give T cell receptor beta chains drawn from one sample of a study of radiotherapy plus CTLA-4 blockade in lung cancer. Clones were read by immunoSEQ multiplex PCR, and TCRdb kept only the in-frame ones, dropping some. The sample contains roughly 59,000 clones, approximately 67% of which appear only once. Sequencing used peripheral blood, obtained from a patient treated with radiotherapy plus ipilimumab. These receptors were obtained from a human donor with non-small cell lung cancer whose response to radiotherapy plus ipilimumab could not be evaluated. Each CDR3 is given with its conserved first and last residue. The D gene is left open where the match is weak. Clone size, where shown, is once, few, many, or a class for clones that have expanded.

size: -; J: TRBJ1-4; D: TRBD1; V: TRBV30; length: 14; CDR3: CAWNLGTVNEKLFF; DNA: TGTGCCTGGAACCTCGGGACAGTTAATGAAAAACTGTTTTTT
size: once; J: TRBJ2-1; D: TRBD2; V: TRBV11-3; length: 16; CDR3: CASSESGIASYNEQFF; DNA: TGTGCCAGCAGCGAAAGCGGGATAGCCTCCTACAATGAGCAGTTCTTC
size: -; J: TRBJ2-1; D: -; V: TRBV4-3; length: 17; CDR3: CASSQVWSPQLNNEQFF; DNA: TGCGCCAGCAGCCAAGTTTGGTCCCCCCAACTAAACAATGAGCAGTTCTTC
size: -; J: TRBJ1-2; D: TRBD1; V: TRBV20-1; length: 11; CDR3: CSARDSYGYTF; DNA: TGCAGTGCTCGGGACAGCTATGGCTACACCTTC
size: few; J: TRBJ1-4; D: -; V: TRBV4-1; length: 17; CDR3: CASSQDSLRGAGEKLFF; DNA: TGCGCCAGCAGCCAAGATAGTTTGCGGGGGGCGGGCGAAAAACTGTTTTTT
size: once; J: TRBJ2-7; D: -; V: TRBV7-2; length: 13; CDR3: CASSKDRNYEQYF; DNA: TGTGCCAGCAGCAAGGACAGAAACTACGAGCAGTACTTC
size: -; J: TRBJ2-2; D: TRBD1; V: TRBV7-2; length: 14; CDR3: CASSFWGQAGELFF; DNA: TGTGCCAGCAGCTTTTGGGGACAGGCCGGGGAGCTGTTTTTT
size: -; J: TRBJ2-1; D: TRBD2; V: TRBV7-3; length: 13; CDR3: CASSGERGNEQFF; DNA: TGTGCCAGCAGCGGGGAGCGGGGCAATGAGCAGTTCTTC
size: -; J: TRBJ1-4; D: TRBD1; V: TRBV6-5; length: 14; CDR3: CASSMGQGREKLFF; DNA: TGTGCCAGCAGTATGGGACAGGGGCGTGAAAAACTGTTTTTT
size: -; J: TRBJ1-1; D: TRBD1; V: TRBV4-1; length: 14; CDR3: CASSRDSMNTEAFF; DNA: TGCGCCAGCAGCCGGGACAGCATGAACACTGAAGCTTTCTTT
size: -; J: TRBJ2-1; D: TRBD2; V: TRBV7-6; length: 19; CDR3: CASTQRGTSGTTSYNEQFF; DNA: TGTGCCAGCACCCAGAGGGGAACTAGCGGAACCACCAGCTACAATGAGCAGTTCTTC
size: -; J: TRBJ2-5; D: -; V: TRBV20-1; length: 11; CDR3: CSALPEETQYF; DNA: TGCAGTGCCCTGCCGGAGGAGACCCAGTACTTC